Following are 27 T cell receptor beta chains from one sample sequenced in a study of early T cells in non-severe SARS-CoV-2 infection (dated by TCRdb to about 2021). The library relied on 5' RACE. Sequencing instrument: NextSeq 500. TCRdb reworked the public reads: Q25 trimming with fastp, MiXCR clone assembly, productive beta chains retained. Each entry merges the rows of one CDR3 protein and shows their most common DNA and genes. The sample table shows about 61,000 distinct CDR3 sequences, and 10% to 11% are seen once. The ten most abundant clones make up more than 1.5% of the sample. Source material: whole blood. The receptors shown here come from an adult who was a healthcare worker with PCR-confirmed SARS-CoV-2 infection or an uninfected control (not recorded which).

This clonotype was picked up a small number of times. This chain connects TRBV6-2 or TRBV6-3 to TRBJ2-3; D call uncertain. V was trimmed by 5 bases and J by 6 bases, leaving 6 bases between them. Germline V gives CDR1 MNHEY, CDR2 SVGEGT. The CDR3 totals 11 residues. The CDR3, as DNA: TGTGCCAGCAGTGACCGGGATACGCAGTATTTT. Translation gives CASSDRDTQYF.

This clonotype has a count of ten or more. This rearrangement joins TRBV6-2 or TRBV6-3 to TRBJ1-1, with TRBD1 as a possible D gene (5 bases). CDR1 MNHEY and CDR2 SVGEGT come from the germline V gene. This CDR3 is 14 amino acids long. Trimming removed 4 bases from V and 11 bases from J, with 20 bases in between. In DNA, the CDR3 is TGTGCCAGCAGTTCCTCGGACAAAGGTTTAGTGGCTTTCTTT. This codes for CASSSSDKGLVAFF.

This clonotype appeared many times. The chain combines TRBV6-5 with TRBJ1-1; D gene unclear. V was shortened by 7 bases and J by 0 bases, with 15 bases between the two germline ends. The CDR3 has 15 residues. Germline V gene data show CDR1 as MNHEY and CDR2 as SVGAGI. CDR3: CASNYALTVNTEAFF. DNA for the CDR3: TGTGCCAGCAACTACGCCCTTACAGTGAACACTGAAGCTTTCTTT.

Ten or more counts support this clonotype. The rearrangement uses TRBV19 and TRBJ1-4, with TRBD1 matching over 9 bases. The ends lost 5 bases at V and 8 bases at J; junction bases unmatched: 9. Germline assignment: CDR1 LNHDA and CDR2 SQIVND (reference sequence). The CDR3 has 15 amino acids. CDR3 DNA sequence: TGTGCCAGTAGTCAAGGGACAGGGTTCGGAGAAAAACTGTTTTTT. As protein: CASSQGTGFGEKLFF. The variable domain in full, with the rest retrieved from reference TRBV19 and TRBJ1-4, is DGGITQSPKYLFRKEGQNVTLSCEQNLNHDAMYWYRQDPGQGLRLIYYSQIVNDFQKGDIAEGYSVSREKKESFPLTVTSAQKNPTAFYLCASSQGTGFGEKLFFGSGTQLSVL.

The sample holds many counts of this clonotype. The chain recombines TRBV3-1 with TRBJ1-3, with D unresolved. Germline CDR1 LGHDT, CDR2 YNNKEL (reference sequence). V was clipped by 4 bases and J by 2 bases, with 3 bases between them. The CDR3 runs 12 residues. DNA for the CDR3: TGTGCCAGCAGCCGCGCTGGAAACACCATATATTTT. This codes for CASSRAGNTIYF.

The rearrangement joins TRBV4-1 to TRBJ1-4; 7 bases agree with TRBD1. The ends lost 1 base at V and 3 bases at J; junction bases unmatched: 2. This CDR3 has 15 amino acids. Germline CDR1 reads MGHRA; CDR2 reads YSYEKL. CDR3 in DNA: TGCGCCAGCAGCCAAGTGGGACAGTCTAATGAAAAACTGTTTTTT. This codes for CASSQVGQSNEKLFF.

This clonotype was detected ten times or more. The rearrangement uses TRBV15 and TRBJ2-6; D is ambiguous. The CDR3 totals 16 residues. With 5 bases removed from V and 4 bases from J, the gap between germline ends came to 15 bases. Looked up from germline, CDR1 is LNHNV and CDR2 is YYDKDF (reference sequence). Written as DNA, the CDR3 is TGTGCCACCAGCGCGCCGGCGAGGTCCGGGGCCAACGTCCTGACTTTC. Translating it yields CATSAPARSGANVLTF.

This clonotype came up a few times. The CDR3 loop is CASSFGRGVSTGELFF. The CDR3 DNA reads as TGTGCCAGCAGTTTCGGGAGGGGTGTGAGCACCGGGGAGCTGTTTTTT. This rearrangement joins TRBV12-3 or TRBV12-4 to TRBJ2-2; 8 bases map to TRBD2. The CDR3 is made up of 16 amino acids. Germline trimming cut 3 bases from V and 4 bases from J; bases unmatched to any gene: 7.

This sequence joins TRBV4-3 and TRBJ1-2; the D gene is possibly TRBD1 (5 bases). In germline, CDR1 is LGHNA, CDR2 YSLEER. V dropped 5 bases and J dropped 3 bases, with 13 bases sitting between them. There are 14 residues in the CDR3. CDR3 residues: CASSAGRRDYGYTF. The DNA of the CDR3 is TGCGCCAGCAGCGCAGGGAGAAGGGACTATGGCTACACCTTC.

The chain uses TRBV6-5 and TRBJ2-2; TRBD2 matches 7 bases. The length of the CDR3 is 15 residues. In germline, CDR1 is MNHEY, CDR2 SVGAGI. The junction had 11 bases not matched to a gene; V was cut back by 6 bases and J by 7 bases. The CDR3 nucleotides read TGTGCCAGCAGGGGATTGGGAGGGGCGCACGGGGAGCTGTTTTTT. It yields the protein CASRGLGGAHGELFF.

Only one count was recorded for this clonotype. Without the conserved terminal phenylalanine or tryptophan, this CDR3 likely stems from a read error. The rearrangement joins TRBV29-1 to TRBJ1-1; no definite D call. Trimming removed 7 bases at V and 3 bases at J, with 12 bases between. The CDR3 extends over 12 amino acids. CDR1 SQVTM and CDR2 ANQGSEA come from the germline V gene. The chain's CDR3 is CSGRTAYTEAFL. Written as DNA, the CDR3 is TGCAGCGGTCGGACTGCGTACACTGAAGCTTTCCTT.

This clonotype was counted a few times. This chain connects TRBV4-1 to TRBJ2-2; 9 bases line up with TRBD2. J was trimmed by 3 bases and V by 0 bases; bases with no gene match: 11. This CDR3 region has 19 residues. Germline CDR1 reads MGHRA; CDR2 reads YSYEKL. The chain's CDR3 is CASSQDSALLAGYTGELFF. The CDR3 nucleotides are TGCGCCAGCAGCCAAGATTCCGCGCTACTAGCGGGCTACACCGGGGAGCTGTTTTTT.

This clonotype has just a few counts. V is TRBV3-1 and J is TRBJ2-3; 8 positions match TRBD2. V lost 1 base, J lost 11 bases, and 8 bases stayed unmatched. Germline-derived CDR1 and CDR2 are LGHDT and YNNKEL (reference sequence). CDR3 length equals 14 residues. The CDR3 loop reads CASSQVRGTRRQYF. For the CDR3, the DNA is TGTGCCAGCAGCCAAGTGAGGGGGACTAGGAGGCAGTATTTT.

The sample holds many counts of this clonotype. For the CDR3, the DNA is TGCGCCAGCCATCCCCAGGGGGGGCGAGTAGATACGCAGTATTTT. Residues: CASHPQGGRVDTQYF. The rearrangement joins TRBV5-1 to TRBJ2-3; the D call may be TRBD1 or TRBD2 (7 bases each). Germline values: CDR1 SGHRS, CDR2 YFSETQ. V was clipped by 7 bases and J by 5 bases, with 20 bases between them. The length of the CDR3 is 15 residues. Combining the CDR3 with reference TRBV5-1 and TRBJ2-3 gives the whole variable domain KAGVTQTPRYLIKTRGQQVTLSCSPISGHRSVSWYQQTPGQGLQFLFEYFSETQRNKGNFPGRFSGRQFSNSRSEMNVSTLELGDSALYLCASHPQGGRVDTQYFGPGTRLTVL.

This clonotype was seen ten or more times. The chain uses TRBV7-2 and TRBJ2-7, with a tentative D call TRBD2 (7 bases). Trimming cost V 1 base and J 2 bases, with 12 bases left between them. The germline V gene encodes CDR1 SGHTA and CDR2 FQGNSA. The CDR3 totals 15 residues. The CDR3 DNA reads as TGTGCCAGCAGCTTAGGTGGGGGGGCCACCTACGAGCAGTACTTC. This sequence encodes CASSLGGGATYEQYF. Looking up the rest from reference TRBV7-2 and TRBJ2-7 gives the full variable domain: GAGVSQSPSNKVTEKGKDVELRCDPISGHTALYWYRQSLGQGLEFLIYFQGNSAPDKSGLPSDRFSAERTGGSVSTLTIQRTQQEDSAVYLCASSLGGGATYEQYFGPGTRLTVT.

A word on this clonotype: Just one base apart from a much larger clone, this may be a read error. V and J are TRBV19 and TRBJ2-3, with D perhaps being TRBD1 or TRBD2 (6 bases each). The germline gives CDR1 LNHDA, CDR2 SQIVND (reference sequence). The CDR3 has 16 amino acids. The chain's CDR3 is CASSGEEEWDTDMQYF. The CDR3 DNA sequence: TGTGCCAGTAGTGGGGAGGAAGAGTGGGACACAGATATGCAGTATTTT. The whole variable domain, filled in from reference TRBV19 and TRBJ2-3, reads DGGITQSPKYLFRKEGQNVTLSCEQNLNHDAMYWYRQDPGQGLRLIYYSQIVNDFQKGDIAEGYSVSREKKESFPLTVTSAQKNPTAFYLCASSGEEEWDTDMQYFGPGTRLTVL.

This chain uses TRBV2 with TRBJ2-3; D gene unclear. V shed 6 bases and J shed 3 bases, with 4 bases lying between them. The V gene's germline CDR1 is SNHLY and CDR2 FYNNEI. The CDR3 length is 11 residues. The CDR3 region is CASRLTDTQYF. In nucleotides, the CDR3 is TGTGCCAGCAGGCTTACAGATACGCAGTATTTT.

This clonotype has more than one count but fewer than ten. The chain carries TRBV15 and TRBJ2-7, with D perhaps matching TRBD1 (5 bases). The CDR3 is 15 residues long. The germline V and J ends were trimmed by 1 base and 2 bases, with 12 bases remaining between them. Looked up from germline, CDR1 is LNHNV and CDR2 is YYDKDF (reference sequence). DNA of the CDR3: TGTGCCACCAGCAGAGGGACAAGTGACCCCTACGAGCAGTACTTC. Translation gives CATSRGTSDPYEQYF.

The chain recombines TRBV7-2 with TRBJ2-1, with 7 bases lining up with TRBD1. Per germline, CDR1 SGHTA and CDR2 FQGNSA. V trimming: 4 bases; J trimming: 8 bases; junction bases outside the gene matches: 8. CDR3 size: 14 residues. CDR3 region: CASSWKTGKDEQFF. The CDR3 coding sequence is TGTGCCAGCAGCTGGAAGACAGGGAAGGATGAGCAGTTCTTC.

The rearrangement links TRBV20-1 to TRBJ2-5, with a tentative D call TRBD2 (6 bases). Germline-derived CDR1 and CDR2 are DFQATT and SNEGSKA (reference sequence). The germline V and J ends were trimmed by 5 bases and 4 bases, with 14 bases remaining between them. CDR3 length: 13 residues. The CDR3 loop is CSAAWDGRETQYF. In nucleotides, the CDR3 is TGCAGTGCTGCCTGGGACGGGAGAGAGACCCAGTACTTC.

The chain links TRBV13 to TRBJ2-7; TRBD1 aligns across 9 bases. Trimming removed 10 bases from V and 2 bases from J; junction bases left unmatched: 9. Germline V gene data show CDR1 as PRHDT and CDR2 as FYEKMQ (reference sequence). The CDR3 consists of 14 residues. The chain's CDR3 is CATRPGQGPYEQYF. In DNA, the CDR3 is TGTGCCACCCGACCGGGACAGGGTCCCTACGAGCAGTACTTC.

At least ten counts were recorded for this clonotype. The chain couples TRBV6-2 or TRBV6-3 to TRBJ1-5, with 7 bases identical to TRBD1. The CDR3 spans 13 residues. Unmatched junction bases numbered 5, after V lost 7 bases and J lost 5 bases. The V gene's germline CDR1 is MNHEY and CDR2 SVGEGT. CDR3 sequence (DNA): TGTGCCAGCAATAAACAGGGGTATCAGCCCCAGCATTTT. Amino acid sequence: CASNKQGYQPQHF.

This clonotype has only a few counts. V usage is TRBV7-2 and J usage is TRBJ1-1; 8 bases are a match to TRBD1. Germline V lookup: CDR1 SGHTA, CDR2 FQGNSA. The CDR3 contains 16 residues. Trimming cost V 3 bases and J 1 base; bases outside gene matches: 7. The DNA for the CDR3 is TGTGCCAGCAGCTTTTGGGTGACAGGGGCGAACACTGAAGCTTTCTTT. Amino acids: CASSFWVTGANTEAFF.

This clonotype occurred many times. The chain carries TRBV29-1 and TRBJ2-7; 8 positions match TRBD1. Germline V CDR1 and CDR2: SQVTM, ANQGSEA. With 7 bases clipped from V and 3 bases from J, the junction kept 8 bases outside the gene matches. This CDR3 has 13 residues. CDR3: CSARTGLDYEQYF. CDR3 coding DNA: TGCAGCGCCCGGACAGGGTTGGACTACGAGCAGTACTTC.

The chain couples TRBV5-1 to TRBJ1-2; no clear D. The CDR3 spans 14 residues. V was clipped by 2 bases and J by 2 bases, with 10 bases between them. CDR1 and CDR2 from the germline V gene are SGHRS and YFSETQ. In DNA, the CDR3 is TGCGCCAGCAGCTTACAACCGCCGAACTATGGCTACACCTTC. It specifies CASSLQPPNYGYTF.

This clonotype was observed a few times. The chain combines TRBV7-3 with TRBJ1-1; D uncertain. Germline CDR1 and CDR2: SGHTA and FQGTGA. Trimming removed 5 bases from V and 5 bases from J, with 15 bases in between. This CDR3 region has 14 residues. CDR3: CASSLEGGGTEAFF. CDR3 bases: TGTGCCAGCAGCCTAGAAGGCGGCGGGACTGAAGCTTTCTTT.

In its sample, this clonotype was seen a few times. The V gene is TRBV29-1, the J gene TRBJ2-2; D unclear. The CDR3 extends over 10 amino acids. The germline V gene has CDR1 SQVTM and CDR2 ANQGSEA. Trimming took off 6 bases at V and 6 bases at J, with 5 bases between the two ends. CDR3 region: CSVGPGELFF. CDR3 sequence (DNA): TGCAGCGTGGGTCCCGGGGAGCTGTTTTTT.